The TCR beta chain described here comes from a study of spatial heterogeneity in lung cancer. Study-level findings and limits: At tumor resection, ubiquitous expanded TCRs were detected in blood more often than later.

Noted time point: sample taken at primary tumor resection. Tumor, nontumor lung or frozen PBMC supplied whole RNA that was sequenced unsorted. Every molecule of TCR cDNA had its own unique molecular identifier. Via MiXCR, TCRdb re-called the 5' RACE reads, giving one row per CDR3 protein. The data show approximately 40,000 distinct CDR3 sequences, around 5.5% seen once. Ten or more counts support this clonotype. Its antigen is currently unknown. This specimen consisted of PBMCs, obtained at surgery. The clonotype comes from a female donor with early-stage non-small cell lung cancer.

The CDR3 DNA reads TGCGCCAGCAGTCAATCGTGGGAAAAACTGTTTTTT. It specifies CASSQSWEKLFF. J is TRBJ1-4 and V is TRBV23-1; D not resolved. TRBV23-1 is reported as an ORF; its role is uncertain. Trimming cost V 0 bases and J 8 bases, with 4 bases left between them. The CDR3 has 12 amino acids.